Here is one TCR beta chain with its context. Its specificity is unknown. This CDR3 has 16 residues. The germline V and J ends were trimmed by 6 bases and 8 bases, with 23 bases remaining between them. Germline V gene sequence: CDR1 SGHVS, CDR2 FQNEAQ. Naive CD8 populations comprised CD45RO-negative cells positively selected for CCR7, excluding terminally differentiated effector memory CD45RA+ cells. Everyone who donated was a Caucasian adult who lived in Nashville, Tennessee. This entry is derived from a study of shared clonotypes between healthy human individuals. Only in-frame clones appear in the TCRdb table, and some are missing; sequencing was by immunoSEQ multiplex PCR. Of more than 2 million clones in the sample, approximately 92% were seen once. Whole-study results and caveats: Clonotype sharing across donors was expected to vary with sequencing depth.

This TCR came from a man aged 18 to 35 in good health. Some clones in this sample may be carry-over from other donors' samples. Specimen: naive CD8+ T cells from PBMCs. V gene TRBV7-8 combines with J gene TRBJ1-3, with D possibly matching TRBD1 (5 bases). CDR3 in amino acids: CASSSTMRRERDTIYF. The CDR3 bases are TGTGCCAGCAGTTCGACGATGCGCAGGGAGCGAGACACCATATATTTT.